The 9 T cell receptor beta chains below all came from one sample that was sequenced in a study of T cell changes during pregnancy in multiple sclerosis. Here immunoSEQ multiplex PCR was the method, and the copy in TCRdb shows in-frame clones only, minus some. The sample consists of around 61,000 clones, approximately 90% of them appearing once. The source was peripheral blood, collected in the first trimester of pregnancy. Source of these receptors: a female donor in good health, enrolled as a control in a pregnancy study.

This clone was seen once. The rearrangement joins TRBV19 to TRBJ1-4; maybe TRBD1 (5 bases). V dropped 2 bases and J dropped 0 bases, with 10 bases sitting between them. The CDR3 loop spans 16 amino acids. Germline V gives CDR1 LNHDA, CDR2 SQIVND (reference sequence). The CDR3 nucleotides are TGTGCCAGTAGTATACGGGGACTTGCAACTAATGAAAAACTGTTTTTT. Protein sequence: CASSIRGLATNEKLFF.

The rearrangement links TRBV7-8 to TRBJ1-1; D possibly corresponds to TRBD1 (6 bases). Germline CDR1 reads SGHVS; CDR2 reads FQNEAQ. This CDR3 is 17 amino acids long. V was trimmed by 5 bases and J by 5 bases, leaving 24 bases between them. The CDR3 sequence is CASSQAEGGSSWTEAFF. The CDR3 DNA follows: TGTGCCAGCAGCCAAGCGGAGGGGGGGAGTAGCTGGACTGAAGCTTTCTTT.

This chain connects TRBV2 to TRBJ2-7, with TRBD1 matching over 9 bases. J was trimmed by 8 bases and V by 6 bases; bases with no gene match: 5. CDR1 and CDR2 from the germline V gene are SNHLY and FYNNEI. The CDR3 is 12 residues long. CDR3 amino acids: CASRGDRDKQYF. CDR3 DNA sequence: TGTGCCAGCAGGGGGGACAGGGATAAGCAGTACTTC.

This clone has only a few counts. The rearrangement joins TRBV19 to TRBJ1-2; D remains unclear. The V gene lost 1 base and the J gene lost 4 bases, with 4 bases spanning the gap. The CDR3 loop spans 12 amino acids. Germline CDR1 reads LNHDA; CDR2 reads SQIVND (reference sequence). The CDR3 DNA follows: TGTGCCAGTAGTATAGTGAGCTATGGCTACACCTTC. This translates into CASSIVSYGYTF.

This chain connects TRBV7-2 to TRBJ2-7; D unclear. Germline CDR1 and CDR2: SGHTA and FQGNSA. Trimming left V 5 bases short and J 2 bases short, with 4 bases between. This CDR3 contains 11 residues. CDR3 loop: CASSLTYEQYF. The DNA for the CDR3 is TGTGCCAGCAGCCTAACCTACGAGCAGTACTTC.

To note about this clone: At one of its ends the junction is not consistent with the germline gene, which may arise from a read error. This chain connects TRBV5-6 to TRBJ2-5; D may be TRBD2 (7 bases). This CDR3 has 16 residues. Germline CDR1 and CDR2: SGHDT and YYEEEE. CDR3 bases: TGTGCCAGCAGCTTGCTTGGGGGGGGGCTCCAAGGGACCCAGTACTTC. It translates to CASSLLGGGLQGTQYF.

J is TRBJ2-3 and V is TRBV6-5; no clear D gene. The CDR3 is made up of 14 amino acids. Trimming stripped 1 base from V and 2 bases from J, with 7 bases between. The V gene's germline CDR1 is MNHEY and CDR2 SVGAGI. The CDR3: CASSYLGFTDTQYF. CDR3 nucleotides: TGTGCCAGCAGTTACTTGGGCTTCACAGATACGCAGTATTTT.

In its sample, this clone was seen a few times. The chain recombines TRBV30 with TRBJ1-1; no clear D. The germline gives CDR1 GTSNPN, CDR2 SVGIG (reference sequence). Trimming removed 0 bases at V and 7 bases at J, with 6 bases between. This CDR3 region has 11 residues. The CDR3, as DNA: TGTGCCTGGAGTGTACGGGTTGAAGCTTTCTTT. This gives the protein CAWSVRVEAFF.

This clone was detected a few times. The V call is TRBV5-1, the J call TRBJ1-2, with 9 bases aligning to TRBD1. Germline V gene sequence: CDR1 SGHRS, CDR2 YFSETQ. The CDR3 covers 15 residues. Unmatched junction bases numbered 10, after V lost 2 bases and J lost 8 bases. DNA of the CDR3: TGCGCCAGCAGCTTCGGGGGAACAGGGGGCGAGGGCTACACCTTC. It yields the protein CASSFGGTGGEGYTF.